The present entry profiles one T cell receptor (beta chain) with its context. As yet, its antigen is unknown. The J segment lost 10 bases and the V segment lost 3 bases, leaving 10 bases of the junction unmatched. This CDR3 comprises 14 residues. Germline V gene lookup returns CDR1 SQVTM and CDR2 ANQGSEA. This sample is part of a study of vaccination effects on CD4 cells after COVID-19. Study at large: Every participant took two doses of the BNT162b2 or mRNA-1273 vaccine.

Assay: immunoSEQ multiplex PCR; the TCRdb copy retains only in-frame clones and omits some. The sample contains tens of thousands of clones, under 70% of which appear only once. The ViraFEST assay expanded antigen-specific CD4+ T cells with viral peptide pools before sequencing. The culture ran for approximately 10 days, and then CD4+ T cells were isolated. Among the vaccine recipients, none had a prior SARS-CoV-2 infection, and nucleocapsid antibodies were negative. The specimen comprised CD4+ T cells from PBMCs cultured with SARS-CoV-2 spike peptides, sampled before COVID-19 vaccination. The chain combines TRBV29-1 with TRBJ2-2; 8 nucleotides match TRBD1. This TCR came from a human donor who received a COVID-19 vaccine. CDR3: CSVDPTGALEELFF. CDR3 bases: TGCAGCGTTGACCCGACAGGGGCCCTTGAGGAGCTGTTTTTT.